The rows below give T cell receptor beta chains drawn from one sample of a study of blood T cell repertoires in COVID-19. Clones were read by immunoSEQ multiplex PCR, and TCRdb kept only the in-frame ones, dropping some. The data contain hundreds of thousands of clones, more than 85% of them seen just once; the ten biggest clones take up around 0.7%. Sequenced: peripheral blood. The source of these receptors is a middle-aged man with acute or convalescent COVID-19. The CDR3 runs from the conserved cysteine through the conserved F or W. D genes are given only for firm matches. Clone size is given for some rows only: seen once, a few or many times, or a class if the clone is expanded.

CDR3nt,CDR3aa,v_gene,d_gene,abundance,j_gene
TGTGCCAGCAGTCCCGGACAGGGGGGTGACGAGCAGTACTTC,CASSPGQGGDEQYF,TRBV6-5,TRBD1,-,TRBJ2-7
TGTGCCAGCAGCTTAGGGTCCCTAGCGGGAGGCCGCTACGAGCAGTACTTC,CASSLGSLAGGRYEQYF,TRBV28,TRBD2,once,TRBJ2-7
TGCGCCAGCAGCCAAGGACAGGGCTTCTCTGGAAACACCATATATTTT,CASSQGQGFSGNTIYF,TRBV4-1,TRBD1,-,TRBJ1-3
TGTGCCTATTCTACGTACTCCTACAATGAGCAGTTCTTC,CAYSTYSYNEQFF,TRBV30,-,once,TRBJ2-1
TGTGCCTGGAGCTACTCCGCCGGGGGCAATGAGCAGTTCTTC,CAWSYSAGGNEQFF,TRBV30,-,-,TRBJ2-1
TGTGCCAGCAGCCAAGAGTGGACAGGGACCCTCCTCTACGAGCAGTACTTC,CASSQEWTGTLLYEQYF,TRBV14,TRBD1,-,TRBJ2-7
TGTGCCTGGAGTCTAGGGGCGGGGCATGGCTACACCTTC,CAWSLGAGHGYTF,TRBV30,-,-,TRBJ1-2
TGTGCCAGCAGTTACACGGGTCCCTACGAGCAGTACTTC,CASSYTGPYEQYF,TRBV6-2/TRBV6-3,-,-,TRBJ2-7
TGTGCCAGCAGGGGCTCGTACACCGGGGAGCTGTTTTTT,CASRGSYTGELFF,TRBV27,-,-,TRBJ2-2
TGTGCCAGTAGTCCTTTGGGGGAGGCCCCTTCTAACTATGGCTACACCTTC,CASSPLGEAPSNYGYTF,TRBV19,-,-,TRBJ1-2
TGTGCCAGCTCACCCTCGGACAGGGGCACAGATACGCAGTATTTT,CASSPSDRGTDTQYF,TRBV18,TRBD1,-,TRBJ2-3
TGTGCCAGCTCACAGAGGACAGTTTTGAATTCACCCCTCCACTTT,CASSQRTVLNSPLHF,TRBV18,-,-,TRBJ1-6
TGTGCCAGCAGCAAAGGGGGGGGTGGTGGCTACACCTTC,CASSKGGGGGYTF,TRBV21-1,-,-,TRBJ1-2
TGTGCCAGCAGCCGGGTGATCCACTATGGCTACACCTTC,CASSRVIHYGYTF,TRBV12-3/TRBV12-4,-,-,TRBJ1-2
TGTGCCAGCACGCTAGCGGGGCGTTTCAATGAGCAGTTCTTC,CASTLAGRFNEQFF,TRBV6-5,TRBD2,-,TRBJ2-1
TGTGCCTGGAGTGTACCCGAGGGCCACTATGGCTACACCTTC,CAWSVPEGHYGYTF,TRBV30,-,-,TRBJ1-2
TGTGCCAGCAGTCCCCGGGCAGGGGGCTACGAGACCCAGTACTTC,CASSPRAGGYETQYF,TRBV28,TRBD1,-,TRBJ2-5
TGTGCCAGCAGCTTCTCAGGGGAGAGCGGTGAAAAACTGTTTTTT,CASSFSGESGEKLFF,TRBV11-2,-,few,TRBJ1-4
TGCGCCAGCAGCTTGGGGCATACCTCCTACGAGCAGTACTTC,CASSLGHTSYEQYF,TRBV5-1,-,-,TRBJ2-7
TGTGCCAGCAGCCCCGGGGGGGGCTCCTACGAGCAGTACTTC,CASSPGGGSYEQYF,TRBV11-2,TRBD2,-,TRBJ2-7
TGTGCCAGCAGCCCCCGGGGAAAGAGGATCTACGAGCAGTACTTC,CASSPRGKRIYEQYF,TRBV27,-,-,TRBJ2-7
TGTGCCAGTAGTATAGATCGGACAGTAGGTACTGAAGCTTTCTTT,CASSIDRTVGTEAFF,TRBV19,-,-,TRBJ1-1
TGTGCCAGCGGGGAGGGCTCGGGCACTGAAGCTTTCTTT,CASGEGSGTEAFF,TRBV27,-,-,TRBJ1-1
TGTGCCAGTAGTATCATGACGGGTGAAGCTTTCTTT,CASSIMTGEAFF,TRBV19,-,-,TRBJ1-1